These T cell receptor beta chains were read from a single sample in a study of T cell responses to AZD1222 COVID-19 vaccine. Here immunoSEQ multiplex PCR was the method, and the copy in TCRdb shows in-frame clones only, minus some. The sample lists roughly 120,000 clones, approximately 90% occurring once. The starting material was peripheral blood, obtained 28 days after the second AZD1222 dose. The receptors were gathered from an adult who received the AZD1222 COVID-19 vaccine. Each CDR3 is given with its conserved first and last residue. A D gene is named only where the DNA matches it firmly. Size tells how often a clone was seen (once, few, many) or the class of an expanded clone, and some rows leave it out.

clone size: few
D gene: NA
J gene: TRBJ2-7
V gene: TRBV19
CDR3 protein: CASSMRPSTYEQYF
CDR3 DNA: TGTGCCAGTAGTATGAGACCAAGCACCTACGAGCAGTACTTC

clone size: NA
D gene: NA
J gene: TRBJ2-1
V gene: TRBV11-2
CDR3 protein: CASSLGGSSDSLFYNEQFF
CDR3 DNA: TGTGCCAGCAGCTTAGGAGGGTCTTCGGACTCGCTATTCTACAATGAGCAGTTCTTC

clone size: NA
D gene: NA
J gene: TRBJ2-1
V gene: TRBV3-1/TRBV3-2
CDR3 protein: CASSQDLEQFF
CDR3 DNA: TGTGCCAGCAGCCAAGATCTGGAGCAGTTCTTC

clone size: NA
D gene: NA
J gene: TRBJ2-5
V gene: TRBV4-1
CDR3 protein: CASSQDGGTEETQYF
CDR3 DNA: TGCGCCAGCAGCCAAGATGGAGGGACAGAAGAGACCCAGTACTTC

clone size: NA
D gene: NA
J gene: TRBJ1-6
V gene: TRBV5-1
CDR3 protein: CASSLGIEQPLHF
CDR3 DNA: TGCGCCAGCAGCTTGGGCATCGAACAGCCCCTCCACTTT

clone size: NA
D gene: TRBD1
J gene: TRBJ2-7
V gene: TRBV19
CDR3 protein: CASSILGADRGIYEQYF
CDR3 DNA: TGTGCCAGTAGTATCCTAGGGGCGGACAGGGGTATCTACGAGCAGTACTTC

clone size: NA
D gene: NA
J gene: TRBJ1-1
V gene: TRBV19
CDR3 protein: CASGRVEGGMNTEAFF
CDR3 DNA: TGTGCCAGTGGACGCGTGGAGGGGGGTATGAACACTGAAGCTTTCTTT

clone size: few
D gene: TRBD1
J gene: TRBJ1-1
V gene: TRBV28
CDR3 protein: CASSSLWTGSNTEAFF
CDR3 DNA: TGTGCCAGCAGTTCCCTTTGGACAGGGTCGAACACTGAAGCTTTCTTT

clone size: NA
D gene: NA
J gene: TRBJ2-3
V gene: TRBV11-1
CDR3 protein: CAGAAGETDTQYF
CDR3 DNA: TGTGCCGGGGCGGCCGGTGAAACAGATACGCAGTATTTT

clone size: NA
D gene: TRBD2
J gene: TRBJ2-5
V gene: TRBV5-1
CDR3 protein: CASSSTGTSQETQYF
CDR3 DNA: TGCGCCAGCAGCTCCACGGGGACTAGTCAAGAGACCCAGTACTTC

clone size: once
D gene: TRBD1
J gene: TRBJ1-6
V gene: TRBV28
CDR3 protein: CASSFPGQVSPLHF
CDR3 DNA: TGTGCCAGCAGTTTTCCGGGACAGGTCTCACCCCTCCACTTT

clone size: NA
D gene: TRBD2
J gene: TRBJ2-1
V gene: TRBV30
CDR3 protein: CAWSLGTSGDNEQFF
CDR3 DNA: TGTGCCTGGAGTCTTGGGACTAGCGGAGACAATGAGCAGTTCTTC